This T cell receptor (beta chain) came from a study of beta chain features in type 1 diabetes. Study outcomes and limitations: There was a moderate but significant shortening of TCRB CDR3s in all four CD4+ subsets of Type 1 diabetes patients.

The CDR3 totals 13 residues. V dropped 0 bases and J dropped 10; count of bases not matched to a gene: 4. Germline CDR1 and CDR2: SGDLS and YYNGEE. As every portion of the isolated RNA was reverse transcribed, the sequencing read expressed TCRB transcripts. Data came from immunoSEQ multiplex PCR; TCRdb stores just in-frame clones and leaves some out. The sample consists of hundreds of thousands of clones, 14% of them appearing once. Of note for this clone: The antigen remains unidentified.

Every donor provided one heparinised blood draw, which averaged about 110 mL. Cells sorted by CD45RO/CCR7/CD25/CD127/CD95/CD27 comprised CD4+ naive, central memory, regulatory and stem cell-like memory cells. Without exception, sorted populations had purity beyond 95%. The chain employs TRBV9 and TRBJ2-1, with TRBD2 matching over 7 bases. This TCR was sampled from a man between 25 and 39 years old with type 1 diabetes. The sample comprised naive CD4+ T cells from blood. This CDR3 is CASSVVIGGEQFF. The CDR3 DNA sequence: TGTGCCAGCAGCGTAGTTATCGGGGGGGAGCAGTTCTTC.